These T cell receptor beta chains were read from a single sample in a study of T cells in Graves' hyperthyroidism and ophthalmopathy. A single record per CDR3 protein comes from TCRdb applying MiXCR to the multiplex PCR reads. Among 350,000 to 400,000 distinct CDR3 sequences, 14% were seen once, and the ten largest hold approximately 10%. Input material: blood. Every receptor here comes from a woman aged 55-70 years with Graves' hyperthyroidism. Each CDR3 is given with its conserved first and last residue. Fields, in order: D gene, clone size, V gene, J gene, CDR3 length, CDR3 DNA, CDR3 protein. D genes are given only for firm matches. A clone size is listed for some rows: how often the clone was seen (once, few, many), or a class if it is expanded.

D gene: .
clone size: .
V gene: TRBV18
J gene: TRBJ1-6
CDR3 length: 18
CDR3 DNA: TGTGCCAGCTCACCAAATGGCCTGGGGACAACTCAGAATTCACCCCTCCACTTT
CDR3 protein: CASSPNGLGTTQNSPLHF

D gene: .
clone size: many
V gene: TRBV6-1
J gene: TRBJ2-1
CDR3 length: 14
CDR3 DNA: TGTGCCAGCCGCCCGGAGGTTTTGCATAATGAGCAGTTCTTC
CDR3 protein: CASRPEVLHNEQFF

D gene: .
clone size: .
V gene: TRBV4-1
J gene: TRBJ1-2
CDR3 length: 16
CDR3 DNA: TGCGCCAGCAGCCAAGGCCTCGGACAGAACTTGAGGGGCTACACCTTC
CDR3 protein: CASSQGLGQNLRGYTF

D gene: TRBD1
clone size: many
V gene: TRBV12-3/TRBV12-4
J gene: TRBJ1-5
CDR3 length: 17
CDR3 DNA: TGTGCCAGCAGTTCGACAGGGCTGTCATATAGCAATCAGCCCCAGCATTTT
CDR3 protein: CASSSTGLSYSNQPQHF

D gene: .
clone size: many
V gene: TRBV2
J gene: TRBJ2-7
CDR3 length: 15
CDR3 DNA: TGTGCCAGCAGTGAACGGGCCGGGGGCCGCCACGAGCAGTACTTC
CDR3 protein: CASSERAGGRHEQYF

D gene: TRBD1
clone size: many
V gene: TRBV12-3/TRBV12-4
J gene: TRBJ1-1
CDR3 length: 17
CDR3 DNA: TGTGCCAGCAGTACCTACCTTCTCCAACAGGGGGGGACTGAAGCTTTCTTT
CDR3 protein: CASSTYLLQQGGTEAFF

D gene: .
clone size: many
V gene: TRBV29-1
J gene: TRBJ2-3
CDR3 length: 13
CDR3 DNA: TGCAGCGTTGTGGGCTATAGCACAGATACGCAGTATTTT
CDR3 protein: CSVVGYSTDTQYF

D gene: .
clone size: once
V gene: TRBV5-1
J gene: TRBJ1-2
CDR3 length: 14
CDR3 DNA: TGCGCCAGCAGCCTACAATCAACAGGTGACGGCTACACCTTC
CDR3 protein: CASSLQSTGDGYTF

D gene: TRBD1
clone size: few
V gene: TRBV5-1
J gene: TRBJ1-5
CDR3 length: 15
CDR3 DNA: TGCGCCAGCAGATTAGGGACAGCCAGCAATCAGCCCCAGCATTTT
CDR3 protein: CASRLGTASNQPQHF

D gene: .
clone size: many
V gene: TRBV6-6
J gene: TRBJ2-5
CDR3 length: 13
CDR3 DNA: TGTGCCAGCAGTTACGAATCTTCCGGGAACTCGTACTTC
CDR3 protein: CASSYESSGNSYF

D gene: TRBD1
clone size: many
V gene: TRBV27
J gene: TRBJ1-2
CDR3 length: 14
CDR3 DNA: TGTGCCAGCAGTCCCGGACAGGGGCTTATGGGTTACACCTTC
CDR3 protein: CASSPGQGLMGYTF

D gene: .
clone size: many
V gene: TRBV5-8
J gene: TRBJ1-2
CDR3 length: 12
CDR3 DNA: TGTGCCAGCAGCTCAGCAGGGGCTGGCTACACCTTC
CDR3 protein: CASSSAGAGYTF

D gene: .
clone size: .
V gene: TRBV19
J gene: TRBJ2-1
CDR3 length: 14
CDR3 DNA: TGTGCCAGTAGTATTATAGGTTTCTACAATGAGCAGTTCTTC
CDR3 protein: CASSIIGFYNEQFF

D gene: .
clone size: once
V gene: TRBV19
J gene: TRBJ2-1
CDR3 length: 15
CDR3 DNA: TGTGCCAGTAGTATTTTCGGGTTGGCGGGAAATGAGCAGTTCTTC
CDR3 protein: CASSIFGLAGNEQFF

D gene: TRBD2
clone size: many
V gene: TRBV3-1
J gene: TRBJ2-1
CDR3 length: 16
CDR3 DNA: TGTGCCAGCAGCCCCACGAGACTAGCGGGAGCGGACGAGCAGTTCTTC
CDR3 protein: CASSPTRLAGADEQFF

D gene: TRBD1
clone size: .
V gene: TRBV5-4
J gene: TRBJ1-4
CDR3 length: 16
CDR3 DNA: TGTGCCAGCAGTCGAGGGGGCGGCAGGGGTAATGAAAAACTGTTTTTT
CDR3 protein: CASSRGGGRGNEKLFF

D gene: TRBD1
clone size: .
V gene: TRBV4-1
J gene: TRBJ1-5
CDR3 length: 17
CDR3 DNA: TGCGCCAGCAGCCAAGGGCCTCGACAGGGCCGCAATCAGCCCCAGCATTTT
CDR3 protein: CASSQGPRQGRNQPQHF

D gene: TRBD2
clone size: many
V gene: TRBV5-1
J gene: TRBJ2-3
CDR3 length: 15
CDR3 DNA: TGCGCCAGCAGCTCTCGGACTAGCGAAGGGAATACGCAGTATTTT
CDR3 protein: CASSSRTSEGNTQYF

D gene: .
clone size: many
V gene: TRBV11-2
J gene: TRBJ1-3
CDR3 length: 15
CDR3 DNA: TGTGCCAGCAGCTTAGAAGGGCGGACAGGAAACACCATATATTTT
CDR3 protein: CASSLEGRTGNTIYF

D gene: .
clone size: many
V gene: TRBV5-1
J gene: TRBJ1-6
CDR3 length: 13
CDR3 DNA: TGCGCCAGCACAATCGAGGGGAATTCACCCCTCCACTTT
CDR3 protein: CASTIEGNSPLHF

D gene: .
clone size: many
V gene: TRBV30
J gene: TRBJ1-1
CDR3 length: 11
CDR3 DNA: TGTGCCTGGGACCGAGGGACTGAAGCTTTCTTT
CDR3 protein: CAWDRGTEAFF

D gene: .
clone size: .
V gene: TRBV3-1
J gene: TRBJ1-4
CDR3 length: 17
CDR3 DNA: TGTGCCAGCAGCACATGGCAGGGGTTAGGAGCTAATGAAAAACTGTTTTTT
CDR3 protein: CASSTWQGLGANEKLFF

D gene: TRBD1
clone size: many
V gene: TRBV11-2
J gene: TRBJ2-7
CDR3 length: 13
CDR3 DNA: TGTGCCAGCGAGGGACAGGTGACCCTGGAGCAGTACTTC
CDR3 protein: CASEGQVTLEQYF

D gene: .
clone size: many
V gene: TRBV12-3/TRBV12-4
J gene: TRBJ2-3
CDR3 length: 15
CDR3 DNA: TGTGCCAGCAGCCGAGGACGGGAAAGCACAGATACGCAGTATTTT
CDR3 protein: CASSRGRESTDTQYF

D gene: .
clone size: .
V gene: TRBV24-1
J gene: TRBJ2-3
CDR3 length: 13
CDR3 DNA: TGTGCCACCAGTGATTGGGTCGGAGATACGCAGTATTTT
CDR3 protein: CATSDWVGDTQYF

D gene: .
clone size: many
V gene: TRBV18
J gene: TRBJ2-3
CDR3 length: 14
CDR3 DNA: TGTGCCAGCTCATTGGACGTTGGCACAGATACGCAGTATTTT
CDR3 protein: CASSLDVGTDTQYF

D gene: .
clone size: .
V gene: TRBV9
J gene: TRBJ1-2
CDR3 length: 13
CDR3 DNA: TGTGCCAGCAGCGGGGCATTCAAGATTGGCTACACCTTC
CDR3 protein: CASSGAFKIGYTF

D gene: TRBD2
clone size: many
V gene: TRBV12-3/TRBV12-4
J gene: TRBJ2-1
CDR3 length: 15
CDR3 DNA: TGTGCCAGCAGGCCTAGCGGGAGGGCCTACAATGAGCAGTTCTTC
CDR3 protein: CASRPSGRAYNEQFF

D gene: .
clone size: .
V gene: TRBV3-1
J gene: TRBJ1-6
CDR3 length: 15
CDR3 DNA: TGTGCCAGCAGCCAGGACGGCGGCGGTAATTCACCCCTCCACTTT
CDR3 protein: CASSQDGGGNSPLHF

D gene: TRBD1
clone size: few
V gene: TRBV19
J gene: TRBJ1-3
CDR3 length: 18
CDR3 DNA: TGTGCCAGTAGATGGGGGAGGACAGGTATGTCCTCTGGAAACACCATATATTTT
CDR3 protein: CASRWGRTGMSSGNTIYF

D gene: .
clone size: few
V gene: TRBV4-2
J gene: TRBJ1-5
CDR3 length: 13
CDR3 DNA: TGTGCCAGCAGCCAGGAGCTCAATCAGCCCCAGCATTTT
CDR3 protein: CASSQELNQPQHF

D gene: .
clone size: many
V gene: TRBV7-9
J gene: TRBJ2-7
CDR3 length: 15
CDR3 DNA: TGTGCCAGCAGTTTGTACCCGGGATCCCTCTACGAGCAGTACTTC
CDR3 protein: CASSLYPGSLYEQYF

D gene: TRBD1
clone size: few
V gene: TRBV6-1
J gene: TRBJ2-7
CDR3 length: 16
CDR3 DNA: TGTGCCAGCAGTGATCCGGACCGGACAGGGGACTACGAGCAGTACTTC
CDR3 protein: CASSDPDRTGDYEQYF

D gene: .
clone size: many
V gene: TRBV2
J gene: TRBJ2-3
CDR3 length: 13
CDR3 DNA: TGTGCCAGCAGTCCCAGGGATGGGGATACGCAGTATTTT
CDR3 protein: CASSPRDGDTQYF

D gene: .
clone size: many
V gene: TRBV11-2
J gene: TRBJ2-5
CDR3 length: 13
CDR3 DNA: TGTGCCAGCAGCTTAGATTCCCGAGAGACCCAGTACTTC
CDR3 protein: CASSLDSRETQYF

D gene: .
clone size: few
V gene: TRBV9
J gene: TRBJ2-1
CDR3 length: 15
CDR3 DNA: TGTGCCAGCAGCGTAGTGGCAGGGGCCTACAATGAGCAGTTCTTC
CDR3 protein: CASSVVAGAYNEQFF

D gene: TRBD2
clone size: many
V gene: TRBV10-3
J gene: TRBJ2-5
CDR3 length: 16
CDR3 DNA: TGTGCCATCAGTGAGGCTATTAGCGGGGTTCAAGAGACCCAGTACTTC
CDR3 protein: CAISEAISGVQETQYF

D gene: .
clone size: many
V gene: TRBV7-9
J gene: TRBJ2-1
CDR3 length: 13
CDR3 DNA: TGTGCCAGCAGCTTTGCCGGGGACAATGAGCAGTTCTTC
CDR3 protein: CASSFAGDNEQFF

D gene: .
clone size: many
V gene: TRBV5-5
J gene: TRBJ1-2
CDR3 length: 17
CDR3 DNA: TGTGCCAGCAGCCTATACCTGGCCGGGACACAGTCCTATGGCTACACCTTC
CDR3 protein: CASSLYLAGTQSYGYTF

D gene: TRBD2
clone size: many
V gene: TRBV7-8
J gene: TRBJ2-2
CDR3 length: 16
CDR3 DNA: TGTGCCAGCAGCCACTCTAGCGGGAGTTTAACCGGGGAGCTGTTTTTT
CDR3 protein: CASSHSSGSLTGELFF

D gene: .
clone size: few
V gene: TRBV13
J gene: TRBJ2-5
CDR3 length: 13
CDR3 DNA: TGTGCCAGCAGCCCGGACAACCAAGAGATCCAGTACTTC
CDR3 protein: CASSPDNQEIQYF

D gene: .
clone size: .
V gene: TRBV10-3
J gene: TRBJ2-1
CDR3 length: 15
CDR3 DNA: TGTGCCATCACCGAGGGGGGGGCGGTCTACAATGAGCAGTTCTTC
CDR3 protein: CAITEGGAVYNEQFF

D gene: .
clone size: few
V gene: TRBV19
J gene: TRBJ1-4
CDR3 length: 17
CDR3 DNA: TGTGCCAGTAAACGACTCCGGGACTTCTCAACTAATGAAAAACTGTTTTTT
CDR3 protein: CASKRLRDFSTNEKLFF

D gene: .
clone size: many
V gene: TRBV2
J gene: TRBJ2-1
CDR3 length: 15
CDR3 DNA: TGTGCCAGCAGTGAGGAATCCCCTATTTACAATGAGCAGTTCTTC
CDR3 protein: CASSEESPIYNEQFF

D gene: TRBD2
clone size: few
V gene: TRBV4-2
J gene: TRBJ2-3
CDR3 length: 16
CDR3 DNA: TGTGCCAGCAGCCAAGGGGCTAGCGGGAGGCCAGATACGCAGTATTTT
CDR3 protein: CASSQGASGRPDTQYF

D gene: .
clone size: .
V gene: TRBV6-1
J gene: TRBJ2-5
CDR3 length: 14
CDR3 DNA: TGTGCCAGCAGTGCGGGGCTAGGAGGGGAGACCCAGTACTTC
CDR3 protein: CASSAGLGGETQYF

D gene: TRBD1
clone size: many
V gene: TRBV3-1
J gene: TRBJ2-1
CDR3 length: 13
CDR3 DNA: TGTGCCAGCAGCCAAGAAGGGGGCCGTGAGCAGTTCTTC
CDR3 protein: CASSQEGGREQFF

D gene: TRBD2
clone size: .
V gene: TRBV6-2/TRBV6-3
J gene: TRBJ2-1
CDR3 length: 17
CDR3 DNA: TGTGCCAGCAGTCGCGGGACTAGCGGGAGTGCCGGGAATGAGCAGTTCTTC
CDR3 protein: CASSRGTSGSAGNEQFF

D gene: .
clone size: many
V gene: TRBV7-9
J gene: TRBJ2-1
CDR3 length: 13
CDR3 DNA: TGTGCCAGCAGCCTCACCGAGGCCAATGAGCAGTTCTTC
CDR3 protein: CASSLTEANEQFF

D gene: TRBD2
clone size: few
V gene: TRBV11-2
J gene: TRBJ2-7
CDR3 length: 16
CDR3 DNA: TGTGCCAGCAGCCTTGGGGGGGGGAGGACCACCTACGAGCAGTACTTC
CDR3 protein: CASSLGGGRTTYEQYF

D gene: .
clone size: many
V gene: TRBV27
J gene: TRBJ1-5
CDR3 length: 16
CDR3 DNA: TGTGCCAGCAGTTTAGAGGGTGGCAGACGCTCGGCGCCCCAGCATTTT
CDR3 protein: CASSLEGGRRSAPQHF

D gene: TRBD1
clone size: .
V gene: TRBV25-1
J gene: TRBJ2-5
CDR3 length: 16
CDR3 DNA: TGTGCCAGCAGTGAATTGGGAAAGGGGGCTCATGAGACCCAGTACTTC
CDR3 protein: CASSELGKGAHETQYF

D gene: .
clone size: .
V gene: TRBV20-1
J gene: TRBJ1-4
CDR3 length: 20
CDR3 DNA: TGCAGTGCTAGAGATGAGGGCTTGTGGGACCCGCGACGCACTAATGAAAAACTGTTTTTT
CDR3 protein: CSARDEGLWDPRRTNEKLFF

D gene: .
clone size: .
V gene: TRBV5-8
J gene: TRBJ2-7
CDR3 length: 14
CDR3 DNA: TGTGCCAGCAGCACTAGAGGACAGTCCTACGAGCAGTACTTC
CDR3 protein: CASSTRGQSYEQYF

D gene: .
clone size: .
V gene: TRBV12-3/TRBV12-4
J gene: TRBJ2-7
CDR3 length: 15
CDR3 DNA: TGTGCCAGCAGTTTAGCGCTACACAAAACCTACGAGCAGTACTTC
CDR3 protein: CASSLALHKTYEQYF

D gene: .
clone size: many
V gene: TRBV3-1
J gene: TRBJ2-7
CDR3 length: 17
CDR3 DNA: TGTGCCAGCAGCCAAGTCTTACAGGGCCCCCCCTCCTACGAGCAGTACTTC
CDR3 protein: CASSQVLQGPPSYEQYF